This T cell receptor (beta chain) originates from a study of vaccination effects on CD4 cells after COVID-19. About the research overall: Researchers obtained post-vaccine samples at a median of 72 days past the second dose.

A word on this clone: Antigen unknown.

Sequencing used immunoSEQ multiplex PCR; TCRdb keeps in-frame clones, though not all of them. The sample has approximately 29,000 clones; around 67% are singletons. Before any sequencing was done, the ViraFEST assay used viral peptide pools to expand antigen-specific CD4+ T cells. Cultured cells yielded isolated CD4+ T cells after 10 days. The cohort was immunized with two doses of either the BNT162b2 or mRNA-1273 vaccine. Testing of the vaccine recipients showed negative nucleocapsid antibodies and no prior SARS-CoV-2 infection. After two million PBMC were placed in each well, they were cultured with around 10 IU/ml IL-2 and roughly 10 ug/ml peptides. Fresh IL-2-containing medium replaced half the medium on days 3 and 7. The CDR3 is 14 residues long. Between the trimmed V and J ends, which lost 4 bases and 4 bases, there was a span of 13 bases. The V gene's germline CDR1 is MNHEY and CDR2 SMNVEV (reference sequence).

This receptor was identified in a human donor who received a COVID-19 vaccine. The starting material was CD4+ T cells from PBMCs cultured with HCoV-NL63 spike peptides, obtained after COVID-19 vaccination. The chain carries TRBV27 and TRBJ1-2; D is possibly TRBD1 (5 bases). The CDR3 coding sequence is TGTGCCAGCAGTTCTTGGGGGAACGGCTATGGCTACACCTTC. Protein: CASSSWGNGYGYTF.